The clone carrying this T cell receptor beta chain was counted a few times. The target antigen is unknown. Possible read error: a much larger clone is one base away. V shed 3 bases and J shed 7 bases, with 6 bases lying between them. CDR3 length: 11 residues. The germline V gene encodes CDR1 KGHDR and CDR2 SFDVKD. These data originate in a study of blood T cells in healthy people across ages. Study-level results: Getting older went along with TCR beta diversity per million T cells dropping roughly linearly. The study lacked donor CMV status, which possibly confounded expanded clonotype changes.

The authors ran a second PCR of about 7 to 12 cycles using a sample-barcoded 5' primer and a J-beta primer mix. A tag from a template-switch adaptor with 12 random nucleotides marked each cDNA molecule. TCRdb re-analysed the 5' RACE reads in MiXCR, keeping a single row per CDR3 protein. The data show 870,000 or so distinct CDR3 sequences, with under 35% seen just once and roughly 17% held by the top ten. Caucasian, healthy and from Russia, the donors were aged between roughly 6 and 95. The clonotype was recovered from a woman older than 75 in good health. V and J are TRBV24-1 and TRBJ2-7, with D perhaps matching TRBD1 (6 bases). The source material was blood. CDR3 sequence: CATSDDREQYF. CDR3 nucleotide sequence: TGTGCCACCAGTGATGACAGGGAGCAGTACTTC.